These 26 T cell receptor beta chains were sequenced from one sample in a study of spatial heterogeneity in lung cancer. Regarding time point: sample taken at primary tumor resection. TCRdb re-called the 5' RACE reads through MiXCR, storing one row per CDR3 protein. The table records tens of thousands of distinct CDR3 sequences, 7.5% to 9.5% of them present only once. The source was PBMCs, collected at surgery. All receptors come from a male donor with early-stage non-small cell lung cancer.

This clonotype was seen many times. The chain joins TRBV12-3 or TRBV12-4 to TRBJ2-4; unclear D gene. This CDR3 contains 15 residues. Trimming took off 6 bases at V and 5 bases at J, with 17 bases between the two ends. CDR3 nucleotides: TGTGCCAGCAGCTCCCCCCGGACCGTGGAAAACATTCAGTACTTC. Its translation is CASSSPRTVENIQYF.

J is TRBJ1-5 and V is TRBV7-2; 9 bases map to TRBD1. V gave up 5 bases and J gave up 5 bases; unmatched junction bases: 7. Germline V lookup: CDR1 SGHTA, CDR2 FQGNSA. CDR3 length equals 15 residues. The CDR3 spells CASSLNRGRDQPQHF. Written as DNA, the CDR3 is TGTGCCAGCAGCCTAAACAGGGGGCGCGATCAGCCCCAGCATTTT.

This clonotype was recorded a few times. The chain recombines TRBV12-3 or TRBV12-4 with TRBJ1-4; unclear D gene. The CDR3 length is 14 residues. V was clipped by 4 bases and J by 8 bases, with 14 bases between them. CDR3 region: CASSSPTRVEKLFF. CDR3 nucleotides: TGTGCCAGCAGTTCCCCCACAAGAGTCGAAAAACTGTTTTTT.

Ten or more counts support this clonotype. The chain has TRBV6-5 and TRBJ2-7, with D possibly TRBD1 on 6 matching bases. The V end lost 6 bases, the J end lost 2 bases, and 11 bases lay between the germline ends. Germline V gives CDR1 MNHEY, CDR2 SVGAGI. The CDR3 is 13 amino acids. The CDR3 loop is CASSPGHTYEQYF. The CDR3 DNA reads TGTGCCAGCAGCCCGGGACATACCTACGAGCAGTACTTC.

V and J are TRBV24-1 and TRBJ1-5, with D possibly matching TRBD1 (6 bases). V was trimmed by 2 bases and J by 1 base, leaving 11 bases between them. The CDR3 runs 16 residues. Germline CDR1 and CDR2: KGHDR and SFDVKD. CDR3 nucleotides: TGTGCCACCAGTGATTCAGGGGTTGGGAGCAATCAGCCCCAGCATTTT. It is translated as CATSDSGVGSNQPQHF.

This clonotype was seen repeatedly, ten times or more. The chain combines TRBV24-1 with TRBJ2-7, with D perhaps matching TRBD1 (5 bases). This CDR3 comprises 13 residues. Germline CDR1 is KGHDR and CDR2 is SFDVKD. Trimming left V 4 bases short and J 3 bases short, with 9 bases between. The CDR3 DNA reads as TGTGCCACCAGTGACACGACAGTCTACGAGCAGTACTTC. Protein: CATSDTTVYEQYF.

This clonotype was seen only a few times. The chain employs TRBV2 and TRBJ1-3, with a possible D match to TRBD1 (5 bases). Deletions cut 4 bases from V and 0 bases from J, with 22 bases between. In germline, CDR1 is SNHLY, CDR2 FYNNEI. This CDR3 is 19 amino acids long. The CDR3 reads CASSGRDGGTKSSGNTIYF. DNA for the CDR3: TGTGCCAGCAGTGGCCGGGACGGAGGTACCAAGAGCTCTGGAAACACCATATATTTT.

The sample holds many counts of this clonotype. The chain combines TRBV2 with TRBJ2-3; possible D gene TRBD1, 6 bases. Germline values: CDR1 SNHLY, CDR2 FYNNEI. The CDR3 loop spans 14 amino acids. V lost 11 bases and J lost 2, with 17 bases in between. The CDR3 DNA sequence: TGTGCCGGTTGCCGGGACACAAACACAGATACGCAGTATTTT. This translates into CAGCRDTNTDTQYF.

This clonotype was seen just once. The J gene is TRBJ1-2, the V gene TRBV5-1; 9 positions match TRBD1. This CDR3 contains 13 residues. Germline V gene sequence: CDR1 SGHRS, CDR2 YFSETQ. V gave up 6 bases and J gave up 8 bases; unmatched junction bases: 8. For the CDR3, the DNA is TGCGCCAGCAATCCGGGACAGGGAGAGGGCTACACCTTC. It encodes CASNPGQGEGYTF.

This clonotype showed up just a few times. The chain carries TRBV5-4 and TRBJ2-3, with D unclear. V was cut by 3 bases and J by 0 bases, with 8 bases left in between. CDR1 is SGHNT, CDR2 YYREEE, per germline (reference sequence). CDR3 size: 14 residues. The CDR3 spells CASSSIFSTDTQYF. As DNA, the CDR3 is TGTGCCAGCAGCTCGATTTTTAGCACAGATACGCAGTATTTT. The full variable domain, its missing parts supplied by reference TRBV5-4 and TRBJ2-3, is ETGVTQSPTHLIKTRGQQVTLRCSSQSGHNTVSWYQQALGQGPQFIFQYYREEENGRGNFPPRFSGLQFPNYSSELNVNALELDDSALYLCASSSIFSTDTQYFGPGTRLTVL.

This clonotype showed up many times. The chain joins TRBV5-1 to TRBJ2-1, with TRBD2 matching over 11 bases. This CDR3 has 18 residues. The V and J ends lost 0 bases and 3 bases, in that order; junction bases with no gene match: 8. From germline, CDR1 is SGHRS and CDR2 YFSETQ. CDR3 region: CASSLGLAGGSRYNEQFF. CDR3 coding DNA: TGCGCCAGCAGCTTGGGCCTAGCGGGAGGTTCCCGCTACAATGAGCAGTTCTTC.

This clonotype was detected ten times or more. This chain connects TRBV29-1 to TRBJ2-3; D perhaps matches TRBD1 (6 bases). Trimming removed 4 bases from V and 4 bases from J, with 12 bases in between. The CDR3 extends over 13 amino acids. Germline-derived CDR1 and CDR2 are SQVTM and ANQGSEA. The CDR3 nucleotides are TGCAGCGTTGTGCGCAGGGGCGCAGATACGCAGTATTTT. It codes for CSVVRRGADTQYF.

V is TRBV3-1 and J is TRBJ2-5; no definite D call. V lost 0 bases to trimming and J lost 1 base, with 6 bases between them. Looked up from germline, CDR1 is LGHDT and CDR2 is YNNKEL (reference sequence). The CDR3 runs 14 residues. CDR3 coding DNA: TGTGCCAGCAGCCAAGAATACCGCCAAGAGACCCAGTACTTC. It codes for CASSQEYRQETQYF.

This clonotype was counted at least ten times. The rearrangement uses TRBV7-2 and TRBJ2-3; D call uncertain. There are 14 residues in the CDR3. Trimming pared 4 bases from V and 5 bases from J, leaving 13 bases between. CDR1 and CDR2 (germline): SGHTA, FQGNSA. The DNA for the CDR3 is TGTGCCAGCAGCTGGGAAGACTCGGGAGATACGCAGTATTTT. Amino acid sequence: CASSWEDSGDTQYF.

In regard to this clonotype: A much larger clone differs by one base, so this may be a read error. The V gene is TRBV5-6, the J gene TRBJ2-7; D is unresolved. CDR1 is SGHDT, CDR2 YYEEEE, per germline. The CDR3 runs 16 residues. V was clipped by 1 base and J by 6 bases, with 20 bases between them. CDR3 sequence reads: CASSLLPGVYSAEQYF. In DNA, the CDR3 is TGTGCCAGCAGCTTGTTGCCCGGCGTCTATTCAGCCGAGCAGTACTTC.

This clonotype was observed a handful of times. This chain uses TRBV11-2 with TRBJ1-5; a possible D gene is TRBD1 (5 bases). V was pared by 1 base and J by 0 bases, with 10 bases between. The germline gives CDR1 SGHAT, CDR2 FQNNGV. The CDR3 contains 16 residues. The CDR3 coding sequence is TGTGCCAGCAGCTTAGGGATGGGGGGTAGCAATCAGCCCCAGCATTTT. Translation: CASSLGMGGSNQPQHF.

This clonotype has a count of ten or more. V usage is TRBV29-1 and J usage is TRBJ2-7, with 7 bases that match TRBD2. The CDR3 runs to 11 residues. Per germline, CDR1 SQVTM and CDR2 ANQGSEA. Trimming cost V 4 bases and J 6 bases; bases outside gene matches: 3. Here the CDR3 reads CSVAGGSEQYF. The CDR3 region has the DNA TGCAGCGTTGCGGGGGGAAGCGAGCAGTACTTC.

J is TRBJ2-1 and V is TRBV7-2; 8 positions agree with TRBD1. J lost 7 bases, V lost 3 bases, and 5 bases had no gene match. The CDR3 has 14 residues. Germline-derived CDR1 and CDR2 are SGHTA and FQGNSA. CDR3 in amino acids: CASSFPDRVNEQFF. The CDR3 coding sequence is TGTGCCAGCAGCTTCCCGGACAGGGTGAATGAGCAGTTCTTC.

This clonotype came up a few times. The chain combines TRBV5-1 with TRBJ1-1; the D is unclear. This CDR3 is 14 amino acids long. V dropped 0 bases and J dropped 11 bases, with 17 bases sitting between them. Germline lookup yields CDR1 SGHRS and CDR2 YFSETQ. The CDR3 nucleotides read TGCGCCAGCAGCTTGGCCTTAGGAACTCGAGAGGCTTTCTTT. The encoded protein is CASSLALGTREAFF.

This clonotype appeared a few times. This chain connects TRBV6-2 or TRBV6-3 to TRBJ1-2, with 8 bases fitting TRBD1. Losses at the gene ends were 10 bases for V and 0 bases for J; bases not matched to a gene: 7. This CDR3 is built from 14 residues. Germline V gene lookup returns CDR1 MNHEY and CDR2 SVGEGT. CDR3 nucleotides: TGTGCCACCAGACGGACAGGGACTAACTATGGCTACACCTTC. It translates to CATRRTGTNYGYTF.

This rearrangement joins TRBV6-6 to TRBJ1-4; weak D call: TRBD1 (6 bases). This CDR3 comprises 19 residues. Trimming took 6 bases from V and 1 from J, leaving 24 bases between them. The germline V gene encodes CDR1 MNHNY and CDR2 SVGAGI (reference sequence). In nucleotides, the CDR3 is TGTGCCAGCAGACCCACTTGGGGGATACAGGGAGTAACTAATGAAAAACTGTTTTTT. Its translation is CASRPTWGIQGVTNEKLFF.

This clonotype came up once. A single base separates this from a much larger clone, so it may be a read error. CDR3 DNA: TGTGCCAGCAGCCCCAAGTTCCAACAGTTCTTC. This encodes CASSPKFQQFF. This chain joins TRBV7-2 and TRBJ2-1; D gene uncertain. V lost 5 bases to trimming and J lost 13 bases, with 12 bases between them. The CDR3 sequence is 11 residues long. CDR1 is SGHTA, CDR2 FQGNSA, per germline.

V usage is TRBV12-3 or TRBV12-4 and J usage is TRBJ1-1; unclear D gene. The CDR3 covers 13 residues. The ends were cut back, 3 bases at V and 2 bases at J, with 7 bases in the middle. The CDR3, as DNA: TGTGCCAGCAGTTTCGTAGGAAACACTGAAGCTTTCTTT. Translated: CASSFVGNTEAFF.

V is TRBV20-1 and J is TRBJ1-3, with D possibly matching TRBD1 (5 bases). Germline V gives CDR1 DFQATT, CDR2 SNEGSKA (reference sequence). With 3 bases removed from V and 3 bases from J, the gap between germline ends came to 9 bases. The CDR3 consists of 13 residues. DNA of the CDR3: TGCAGTGCTAGGGGACGCGGTGGAAACACCATATATTTT. This gives the protein CSARGRGGNTIYF.

Ten or more counts support this clonotype. The chain recombines TRBV5-4 with TRBJ2-5; TRBD2 matches at 9 bases. Germline V gene sequence: CDR1 SGHNT, CDR2 YYREEE (reference sequence). V lost 0 bases, J lost 2 bases, and 2 bases stayed unmatched. The CDR3 sequence is 15 residues long. CDR3 amino acids: CASSLGLAGQETQYF. The CDR3 DNA reads as TGTGCCAGCAGCTTGGGTCTAGCGGGACAAGAGACCCAGTACTTC.

The chain combines TRBV19 with TRBJ1-5; D might be TRBD1 (5 bases). This CDR3 region has 14 residues. Trimming shortened V by 4 bases and J by 2 bases, and 9 bases separated the two germline ends. Germline V lookup: CDR1 LNHDA, CDR2 SQIVND (reference sequence). The CDR3, as DNA: TGTGCCAGTAGTACCAGGGAAGGCAATCAGCCCCAGCATTTT. It codes for CASSTREGNQPQHF.